The rows below give T cell receptor beta chains drawn from one sample of a study of blood T cell repertoires in COVID-19. TCRdb's table, derived via immunoSEQ multiplex PCR, lists solely in-frame clones and lacks some. The sample includes about 250,000 clones, approximately 82% of them seen just once. Sequencing was done on a sample of PBMCs or T cells enriched from blood (not recorded which). Receptors originate from a man in his forties or fifties who had been exposed to COVID-19. CDR3s leave out the opening cysteine and the closing phenylalanine or tryptophan. The order of the fields is clone size, V gene, CDR3 protein. Clone size is given for some rows only: seen once, a few or many times, or a class if the clone is expanded.

>NA|TRBV9
ASQSQGNEQF
>NA|TRBV9
ASVGRLAEDNEQF
>NA|TRBV19
ASGSGRGFFTGELF
>NA|TRBV6-5
ASSSPTGNTEAF
>NA|TRBV4-1
ASSQDRDTEAF
>NA|TRBV19
ASSIGASGAQETQY
>NA|TRBV5-1
ASSLGIREVNGYT
>NA|TRBV6-1
ASSETYRVETQY
>once|TRBV19
ASKEAAPNEQF
>NA|TRBV4-2
ASSQATGPGGRQF
>NA|TRBV7-2
ASSRLVSSNEQF
>once|TRBV7-6
ASSPPLGLNTGELF
>NA|TRBV7-8
ASSLVGSGRSTQY
>NA|TRBV4-2
ASSQSPGTAGNTIY
>NA|TRBV27
ASSRQGLNTIY